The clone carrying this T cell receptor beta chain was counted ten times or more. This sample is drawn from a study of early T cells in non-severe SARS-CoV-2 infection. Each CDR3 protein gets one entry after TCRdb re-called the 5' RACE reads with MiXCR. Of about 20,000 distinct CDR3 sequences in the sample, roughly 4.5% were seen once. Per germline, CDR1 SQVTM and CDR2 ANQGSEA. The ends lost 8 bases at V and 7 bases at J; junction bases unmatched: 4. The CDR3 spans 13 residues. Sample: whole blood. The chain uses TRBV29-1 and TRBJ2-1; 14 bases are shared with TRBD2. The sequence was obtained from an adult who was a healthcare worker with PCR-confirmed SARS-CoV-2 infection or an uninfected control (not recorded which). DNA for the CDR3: TGCAGCTCAGGGACTAGCGGGGGAAATGAGCAGTTCTTC. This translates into CSSGTSGGNEQFF.